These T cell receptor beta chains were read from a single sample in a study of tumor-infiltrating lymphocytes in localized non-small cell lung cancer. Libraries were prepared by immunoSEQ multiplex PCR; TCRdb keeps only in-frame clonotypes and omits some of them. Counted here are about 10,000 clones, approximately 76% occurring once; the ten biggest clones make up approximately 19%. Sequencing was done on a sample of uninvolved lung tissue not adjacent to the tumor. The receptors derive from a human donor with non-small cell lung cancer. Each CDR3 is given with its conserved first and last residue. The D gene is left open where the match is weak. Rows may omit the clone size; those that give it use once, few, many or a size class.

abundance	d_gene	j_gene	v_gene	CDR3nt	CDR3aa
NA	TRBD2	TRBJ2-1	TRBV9	TGTGCCAGCAGCCCCCAGAGCGGGACGTCATACAATGAGCAGTTCTTC	CASSPQSGTSYNEQFF
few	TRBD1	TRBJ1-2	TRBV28	TGTGCCAGCAGTTTATTGGACAGGGATAACTATGGCTACACCTTC	CASSLLDRDNYGYTF
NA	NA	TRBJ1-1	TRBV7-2	TGTGCCAGCAGCTCCAACCCTATTTTCAACACTGAAGCTTTCTTT	CASSSNPIFNTEAFF
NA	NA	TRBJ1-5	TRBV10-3	TGTGCCATCAGTGCATCCAGGGACAATCAGCCCCAGCATTTT	CAISASRDNQPQHF
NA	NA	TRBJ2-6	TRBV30	TGTGCCTGGAGTGTACTGGGGGTGGGGGCCAACGTCCTGACTTTC	CAWSVLGVGANVLTF
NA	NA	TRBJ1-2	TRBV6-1	TGTGCCAGCAGGCCCTCCTCAGGGAACTATGGCTACACCTTC	CASRPSSGNYGYTF
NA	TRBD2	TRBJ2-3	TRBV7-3	TGTGCCAGCAGCGGGACTAGCGGGAGGGCCACAGATACGCAGTATTTT	CASSGTSGRATDTQYF
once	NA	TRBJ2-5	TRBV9	TGTGCCAGCAGCGTAGATTACACCTCTTGGGAGACCCAGTACTTC	CASSVDYTSWETQYF
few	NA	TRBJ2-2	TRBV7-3	TGTGCCAGCAGCTTAGCGAGCACCGGGGAGCTGTTTTTT	CASSLASTGELFF
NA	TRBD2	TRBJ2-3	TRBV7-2	TGTGCCAGCAGCTTGCTAGCGGGGGGGCCGAGAGGCACAGATACGCAGTATTTT	CASSLLAGGPRGTDTQYF
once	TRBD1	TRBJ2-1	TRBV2	TGTGCCAGCAGATTGACAGGGGCATACAATGAGCAGTTCTTC	CASRLTGAYNEQFF
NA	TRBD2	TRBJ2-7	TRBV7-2	TGTGCCAGCAGCACCCGGCCGGGCCCGGGGGGGGAGCAGTACTTC	CASSTRPGPGGEQYF
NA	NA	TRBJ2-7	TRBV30	TGTGCCTGGAGTGTCGGGAGCTCCTACGAGCAGTACTTC	CAWSVGSSYEQYF
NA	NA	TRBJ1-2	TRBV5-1	TGCGCCAGCAGCCGAGCCGTATCGTCAGGGGCGGAGGATGGCTACACCTTC	CASSRAVSSGAEDGYTF
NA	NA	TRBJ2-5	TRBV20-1	TGCAGTGCTAATTCCCCAGAGACCCAGTACTTC	CSANSPETQYF
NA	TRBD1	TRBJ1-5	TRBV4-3	TGCGCCAGCAGCCAGGACAGGGGGCCTCCCCAACCCCAGCATTTT	CASSQDRGPPQPQHF
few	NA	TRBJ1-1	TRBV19	TGTGCCAGTAGTATATCGACGGTTACTGAAGCTTTCTTT	CASSISTVTEAFF
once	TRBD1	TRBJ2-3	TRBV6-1	TGTGCCAGCAGCCCCAGGGGGCAAACGCAGTATTTT	CASSPRGQTQYF
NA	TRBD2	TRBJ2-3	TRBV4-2	TGTGCCAGCAGCCAGGCTAGCGGGGAATCAGATACGCAGTATTTT	CASSQASGESDTQYF
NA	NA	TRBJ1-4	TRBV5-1	TGCGCCAGCAGCTTGTCTGCTCAGGGGAATGAAAAACTGTTTTTT	CASSLSAQGNEKLFF
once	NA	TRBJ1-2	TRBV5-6	TGTGCCAGCAGCTTTGGTGGCAGGGACCGTGGAGGCTACACCTTC	CASSFGGRDRGGYTF
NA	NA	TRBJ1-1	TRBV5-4	TGTGCCAGCAGCTTATTTTCCACTGAAGCTTTCTTT	CASSLFSTEAFF
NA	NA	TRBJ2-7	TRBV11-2	TGTGCCAGCAGCTCGACGACTAATATCTCCTACGAGCAGTACTTC	CASSSTTNISYEQYF
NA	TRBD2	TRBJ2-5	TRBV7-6	TGTGCCAGCAGCTTAGAGACTAGCGGGAGGGCCGTCCGGGAGACCCAGTACTTC	CASSLETSGRAVRETQYF
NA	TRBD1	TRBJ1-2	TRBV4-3	TGCGCCAGCAGCCATCGGACAGGGGGTTCCTATGGCTACACCTTC	CASSHRTGGSYGYTF
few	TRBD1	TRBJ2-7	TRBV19	TGTGCCAGTAGTATGAACAGGGGCCAGGAGCAGTACTTC	CASSMNRGQEQYF
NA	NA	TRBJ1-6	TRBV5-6	TGTGCCAGCAGCATTAATAATTCACCCCTCCACTTT	CASSINNSPLHF
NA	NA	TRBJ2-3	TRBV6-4	TGTGCCAGCAGTGATCGGCCCTCAGATACGCAGTATTTT	CASSDRPSDTQYF
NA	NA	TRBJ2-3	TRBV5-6	TGTGCCAGCAGCTTGGACAATCCCGATACGCAGTATTTT	CASSLDNPDTQYF
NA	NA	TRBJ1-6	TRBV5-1	TGCGCCAGCAGGTACAGCAACTATAATTCACCCCTCCACTTT	CASRYSNYNSPLHF
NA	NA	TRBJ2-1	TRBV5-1	TGCGCCAGCAGCTTGGAATTCTCCTACAATGAGCAGTTCTTC	CASSLEFSYNEQFF
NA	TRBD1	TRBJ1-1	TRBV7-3	TGTGCCAGCAGCTTAGGCAGGGGGGCCACTGAAGCTTTCTTT	CASSLGRGATEAFF
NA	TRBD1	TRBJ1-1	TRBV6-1	TGTGCCAGCATTGCAGGGACAGCGAACACTGAAGCTTTCTTT	CASIAGTANTEAFF
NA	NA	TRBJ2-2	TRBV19	TGTGCCAGTAGGGGACACTCCGCGAACACCGGGGAGCTGTTTTTT	CASRGHSANTGELFF
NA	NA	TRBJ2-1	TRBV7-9	TGTGCCAGCAGCTTATTATCGGGTAGAGACAACTCCTACAATGAGCAGTTCTTC	CASSLLSGRDNSYNEQFF
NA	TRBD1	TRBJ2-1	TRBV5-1	TGCGCCAGCAGCTCTACCGGGACAGGGTTGGTCAATGAGCAGTTCTTC	CASSSTGTGLVNEQFF
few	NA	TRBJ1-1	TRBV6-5	TGTGCCAGCAGTTACTCGGGGGGCTTCACTGAAGCTTTCTTT	CASSYSGGFTEAFF
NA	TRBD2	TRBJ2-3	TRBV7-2	TGTGCCAGCAGCATGCGACTAGCGGTTTCCACAGATACGCAGTATTTT	CASSMRLAVSTDTQYF
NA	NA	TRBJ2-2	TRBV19	TGTGCCAGTCACCTCGGGTCTCTCACCGGGGAGCTGTTTTTT	CASHLGSLTGELFF
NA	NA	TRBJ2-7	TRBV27	TGTGCCAGCGCTCCCGCAAACTCCTACGAGCAGTACTTC	CASAPANSYEQYF
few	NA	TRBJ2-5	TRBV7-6	TGTGCCAGCAGCCACCGGGACTCCGGGGCCCAGTACTTC	CASSHRDSGAQYF
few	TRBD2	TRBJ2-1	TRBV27	TGTGCCAGCAGTTTACTAGCGGGAGGGTACAATGAGCAGTTCTTC	CASSLLAGGYNEQFF
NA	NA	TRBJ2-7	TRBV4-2	TGTGCCAGCAGCCAAGGCCCCGGGGTTAGCTCCTACGAGCAGTACTTC	CASSQGPGVSSYEQYF
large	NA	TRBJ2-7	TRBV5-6	TGTGCCAGCAGCCCGGGGCCCTCTCGGACTTACGAGCAGTACTTC	CASSPGPSRTYEQYF
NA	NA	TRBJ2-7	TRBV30	TGTGCCTGGAAAGACCCTGGATCCTACGAGCAGTACTTC	CAWKDPGSYEQYF
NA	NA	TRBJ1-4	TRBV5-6	TGTGCCAGCAGCTTTAAGGGGGTTAATGAAAAACTGTTTTTT	CASSFKGVNEKLFF
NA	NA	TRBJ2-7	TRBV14	TGTGCCAGCAGCCAGTCTTCGCGGGGCTCCTACGAGCAGTACTTC	CASSQSSRGSYEQYF
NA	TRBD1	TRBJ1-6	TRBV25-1	TGTGCCAGCAGTGAATATCAACAGGGGAATTCACCCCTCCACTTT	CASSEYQQGNSPLHF
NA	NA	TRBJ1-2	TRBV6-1	TGTGCCAGCAGTGAAAGGGGAGTTTTTAACTATGGCTACACCTTC	CASSERGVFNYGYTF
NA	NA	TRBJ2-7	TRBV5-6	TGTGCCAGCAGCTCCCAGGGGTACGAGCAGTACTTC	CASSSQGYEQYF
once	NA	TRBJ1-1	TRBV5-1	TGCGCCAGCAGCTTGGGAGGGGGGGGGAACACTGAAGCTTTCTTT	CASSLGGGGNTEAFF
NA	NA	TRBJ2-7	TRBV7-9	TGTGCCAGCAGCTTCGGGCTAACAGGGCCTTCCTACGAGCAGTACTTC	CASSFGLTGPSYEQYF
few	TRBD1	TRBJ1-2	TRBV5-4	TGTGCCAGCAGCCCGGACAGGGGTGGCTATGGCTACACCTTC	CASSPDRGGYGYTF
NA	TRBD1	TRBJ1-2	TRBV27	TGTGCCAGCCGAAAGACAGGGAACTATGGCTACACCTTC	CASRKTGNYGYTF
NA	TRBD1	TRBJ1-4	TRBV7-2	TGTGCCAGCAGTCGGACAGGGGGTAATGAAAAACTGTTTTTT	CASSRTGGNEKLFF